Following are 32 T cell receptor beta chains from one sample sequenced in a study of T cell responses to AZD1222 COVID-19 vaccine. Only in-frame clones appear in the TCRdb table, and some are missing; sequencing was by immunoSEQ multiplex PCR. The table includes tens of thousands of clones, under 95% detected once. This specimen consisted of peripheral blood, obtained on day 0 of AZD1222 vaccination. Receptor source: an adult in good health.

The chain joins TRBV7-8 to TRBJ1-1, with D maybe TRBD1 (6 bases). The CDR3 has 14 residues. V lost 5 bases and J 5 bases, leaving 15 bases between the germline ends. Germline V gives CDR1 SGHVS, CDR2 FQNEAQ. CDR3: CASSPTGLGTEAFF. The DNA for the CDR3 is TGTGCCAGCAGCCCCACAGGGTTGGGGACTGAAGCTTTCTTT.

The CDR3 sequence: CASSQSFRGTEAFF. In nucleotides, the CDR3 is TGCGCCAGCAGCCAATCTTTTCGGGGGACTGAAGCTTTCTTT. The chain employs TRBV4-3 and TRBJ1-1; TRBD1 is a possible D gene (5 bases). The ends were cut back, 2 bases at V and 5 bases at J, with 12 bases in the middle. The CDR3 is made up of 14 amino acids. Germline V gene data show CDR1 as LGHNA and CDR2 as YSLEER.

The CDR3: CASSPGTLYGYTF. The CDR3 DNA reads as TGTGCCAGCAGCCCCGGGACACTCTATGGCTACACCTTC. The chain links TRBV6-5 to TRBJ1-2; a weak D match, TRBD1 (6 bases). Deletions cut 6 bases from V and 4 bases from J, with 12 bases between. CDR3 length: 13 amino acids. Per germline, CDR1 MNHEY and CDR2 SVGAGI.

The gene calls are TRBV3-1 (or the pseudogene TRBV3-2) and TRBJ2-3; D possibly corresponds to TRBD2 (7 bases). V lost 4 bases and J 0 bases, leaving 17 bases between the germline ends. CDR1 LGHDT and CDR2 YNNKEL come from the germline V gene (reference sequence). The CDR3 sequence is 17 residues long. This CDR3 reads CASSPAWRGPSTDTQYF. Written as DNA, the CDR3 is TGTGCCAGCAGCCCAGCCTGGCGGGGGCCTAGCACAGATACGCAGTATTTT.

This clone was observed a single time. Its ends do not fully match the called genes, so a read error is possible. This chain connects TRBV7-7 to TRBJ2-1, with D tentatively TRBD1 (6 bases). CDR3 length: 16 residues. Germline CDR1 is SSHAT and CDR2 is FNYEAQ (reference sequence). CDR3 nucleotides: TGTGCTAGCAGCCCCGTAGTAGGGGGTGTGGGCAATGAGCAGTTCTTC. It translates to CASSPVVGGVGNEQFF.

The chain is built from TRBV7-3 and TRBJ2-7, with 7 nucleotides matching TRBD1. The germline CDR1 and CDR2 sequences are SGHTA and FQGTGA. The CDR3 extends over 13 amino acids. The V segment lost 0 bases and the J segment 6 bases; nucleotides outside the gene matches: 2. Here the CDR3 DNA reads TGTGCCAGCAGCTTAACAGGGGGCTCCGAGCAGTACTTC. It specifies CASSLTGGSEQYF.

The genes are TRBV6-4 and TRBJ2-3; 9 nucleotides agree with TRBD2. The V segment lost 5 bases and the J segment 3 bases; nucleotides outside the gene matches: 3. Per the germline V gene, CDR1 is MRHNA and CDR2 is SNTAGT. The CDR3 sequence is 14 residues long. CDR3 DNA sequence: TGTGCCAGCAGTCCGAGCGGGGGGACAGATACGCAGTATTTT. It codes for CASSPSGGTDTQYF.

About this clone itself: One end of the junction fails to match germline, which may point to a read error. The chain joins TRBV7-7 to TRBJ1-2; TRBD1 might be the D (5 bases). CDR1 SSHAT and CDR2 FNYEAQ come from the germline V gene (reference sequence). CDR3 length equals 12 residues. CDR3 sequence (DNA): TGTGCTAGCAGCCCGGTCGGGGCTGGCTACACCTTC. Translating it yields CASSPVGAGYTF.

The genes are TRBV11-3 and TRBJ2-7; D gene ambiguous. Germline V gene data show CDR1 as SGHNT and CDR2 as YENEEA. The V gene lost 5 bases and the J gene lost 1 base, with 12 bases spanning the gap. This CDR3 spans 14 amino acids. The CDR3 reads CASSPGGSSYEQYF. CDR3 nucleotides: TGTGCCAGCAGCCCCGGTGGCAGTTCCTACGAGCAGTACTTC.

The J gene is TRBJ1-2, the V gene TRBV7-2; D uncertain. V was shortened by 1 base and J by 0 bases, with 12 bases between the two germline ends. Germline V gives CDR1 SGHTA, CDR2 FQGNSA. This CDR3 region has 16 residues. DNA of the CDR3: TGTGCCAGCAGCTTAGGGAGCGGGCATTCTAACTATGGCTACACCTTC. Its protein is CASSLGSGHSNYGYTF.

This clone has just one count. This sequence joins TRBV7-8 and TRBJ1-4, with TRBD1 as a possible D gene (5 bases). The V and J ends lost 5 bases and 8 bases respectively, with 18 bases between them. This CDR3 is built from 15 residues. Germline V CDR1 and CDR2: SGHVS, FQNEAQ. The CDR3 nucleotides are TGTGCCAGCAGCCAAAGGGCCAGGGTGGGGGAAAAACTGTTTTTT. Protein: CASSQRARVGEKLFF.

The chain recombines TRBV5-1 with TRBJ1-4; D gene unclear. Trimming left V 0 bases short and J 10 bases short, with 19 bases between. Germline loops: CDR1 SGHRS, CDR2 YFSETQ. CDR3 length: 16 amino acids. The CDR3 here is CASSLEVVGSQRKLFF. DNA for the CDR3: TGCGCCAGCAGCTTGGAAGTAGTGGGGTCCCAGAGAAAACTGTTTTTT. Using reference TRBV5-1 and TRBJ1-4 for the parts outside the CDR3, the full variable domain is KAGVTQTPRYLIKTRGQQVTLSCSPISGHRSVSWYQQTPGQGLQFLFEYFSETQRNKGNFPGRFSGRQFSNSRSEMNVSTLELGDSALYLCASSLEVVGSQRKLFFGSGTQLSVL.

The sample holds one count of this clone. This chain uses TRBV6-5 with TRBJ2-7; a possible D gene is TRBD1 (6 bases). The germline CDR1 and CDR2 sequences are MNHEY and SVGAGI. The CDR3 is 13 amino acids. V was trimmed by 7 bases and J by 2 bases, leaving 12 bases between them. Here the CDR3 DNA reads TGTGCCAGCATACAGGGCAGAGCCTACGAGCAGTACTTC. As protein: CASIQGRAYEQYF.

V gene TRBV7-2 combines with J gene TRBJ2-5; 9 nucleotides align to TRBD2. The CDR3 length is 15 residues. Germline trimming cut 1 base from V and 5 bases from J; bases unmatched to any gene: 5. Germline V gives CDR1 SGHTA, CDR2 FQGNSA. CDR3 sequence: CASSLELAGWETQYF. The CDR3 region has the DNA TGTGCCAGCAGCTTAGAGCTAGCGGGGTGGGAGACCCAGTACTTC.

The CDR3 nucleotides are TGCGCCAGCAGTATCGGGACAGGGGGCAATGAGCAGTTCTTC. Translation gives CASSIGTGGNEQFF. The rearrangement joins TRBV5-1 to TRBJ2-1; 11 bases line up with TRBD1. This CDR3 contains 14 residues. With 5 bases clipped from V and 6 bases from J, the junction kept 4 bases outside the gene matches. CDR1 is SGHRS, CDR2 YFSETQ, per germline.

The rearrangement uses TRBV6-2 or TRBV6-3 and TRBJ2-7, with no clear D. CDR1 MNHEY and CDR2 SVGEGT come from the germline V gene. This CDR3 comprises 12 residues. V shed 5 bases and J shed 2 bases, with 7 bases lying between them. Written as DNA, the CDR3 is TGTGCCAGCAGTCCCCCAACCTACGAGCAGTACTTC. Amino acids: CASSPPTYEQYF.

This clone was picked up one time. The chain combines TRBV6-5 with TRBJ2-1; D may match TRBD1 or TRBD2 (5 bases each). CDR1 and CDR2 (germline): MNHEY, SVGAGI. Trimming took 9 bases from V and 7 from J, leaving 22 bases between them. There are 15 residues in the CDR3. The CDR3 loop is CASYSTGLSENEQFF. The CDR3 nucleotides read TGTGCCAGTTACTCAACGGGGCTTTCGGAGAATGAGCAGTTCTTC.

The J gene is TRBJ1-1, the V gene TRBV11-1; the match to TRBD1 covers 7 bases. With 4 bases clipped from V and 1 base from J, the junction kept 6 bases outside the gene matches. This CDR3 is built from 15 residues. Germline values: CDR1 SGHAT, CDR2 FQDESV (reference sequence). The CDR3 sequence is CASSSTTGSNTEAFF. The CDR3, as DNA: TGTGCCAGCAGCTCGACGACAGGGTCGAACACTGAAGCTTTCTTT.

There are a few counts of this clone. The chain uses TRBV5-4 and TRBJ1-2; D is ambiguous. CDR1 is SGHNT, CDR2 YYREEE, per germline (reference sequence). The CDR3 contains 14 residues. Trimming cost V 4 bases and J 8 bases, with 18 bases left between them. CDR3 protein: CASSGMDRLGGYTF. The CDR3 region has the DNA TGTGCCAGCAGCGGAATGGACCGTCTTGGAGGCTACACCTTC.

V and J are TRBV6-5 and TRBJ1-5, with unresolved D. From germline, CDR1 is MNHEY and CDR2 SVGAGI. The CDR3 length is 14 residues. V lost 0 bases and J 5 bases, leaving 8 bases between the germline ends. The CDR3 reads CASSYSRNDQPQHF. In DNA form, the CDR3 reads TGTGCCAGCAGTTACTCCCGGAATGATCAGCCCCAGCATTTT.

The genes are TRBV19 and TRBJ2-2; TRBD2 is a possible D gene (6 bases). Germline CDR1 reads LNHDA; CDR2 reads SQIVND (reference sequence). V was shortened by 5 bases and J by 5 bases, with 15 bases between the two germline ends. This CDR3 has 15 residues. CDR3: CASSWIERGTGELFF. The CDR3, as DNA: TGTGCCAGTAGTTGGATCGAACGGGGGACCGGGGAGCTGTTTTTT. The full variable domain, completed using reference TRBV19 and TRBJ2-2, is DGGITQSPKYLFRKEGQNVTLSCEQNLNHDAMYWYRQDPGQGLRLIYYSQIVNDFQKGDIAEGYSVSREKKESFPLTVTSAQKNPTAFYLCASSWIERGTGELFFGEGSRLTVL.

This clone came up once. The V gene is TRBV11-2, the J gene TRBJ1-1; 9 bases are shared with TRBD1. V lost 2 bases and J lost 5; bases outside the gene matches: 9. In germline, CDR1 is SGHAT, CDR2 FQNNGV. The CDR3 length is 16 residues. The DNA for the CDR3 is TGTGCCAGCAGCTTACCTCAGGGACAGGGTGGAACTGAAGCTTTCTTT. It encodes CASSLPQGQGGTEAFF. Combining the CDR3 with reference TRBV11-2 and TRBJ1-1 gives the whole variable domain EAGVAQSPRYKIIEKRQSVAFWCNPISGHATLYWYQQILGQGPKLLIQFQNNGVVDDSQLPKDRFSAERLKGVDSTLKIQPAKLEDSAVYLCASSLPQGQGGTEAFFGQGTRLTVV.

This chain connects TRBV5-1 to TRBJ2-7; tentatively, D is TRBD1 (6 bases). Germline V gives CDR1 SGHRS, CDR2 YFSETQ. CDR3 size: 13 residues. V shed 3 bases and J shed 0 bases, with 7 bases lying between them. In DNA form, the CDR3 reads TGCGCCAGCAGCTCACAGGGCTCCTACGAGCAGTACTTC. This sequence encodes CASSSQGSYEQYF.

The CDR3, as DNA: TGTGCCAGCAGCCCAAGAGGACCCGGGGGCTACACCTTC. It yields the protein CASSPRGPGGYTF. The rearrangement links TRBV11-1 to TRBJ1-2; D is uncertain. Per the germline V gene, CDR1 is SGHAT and CDR2 is FQDESV (reference sequence). The V end was cut by 5 bases, the J end by 8 bases, with 15 bases between. This CDR3 is 13 amino acids long.

The J gene is TRBJ2-7, the V gene TRBV7-2; D is perhaps TRBD1 or TRBD2 (5 bases each). Germline loops: CDR1 SGHTA, CDR2 FQGNSA. The CDR3 contains 13 residues. Trimming pared 6 bases from V and 6 bases from J, leaving 15 bases between. This CDR3 reads CASRDPGRSEQYF. The CDR3 DNA reads TGTGCCAGCAGGGACCCGGGGCGCTCCGAGCAGTACTTC. Looking up the rest from reference TRBV7-2 and TRBJ2-7 gives the full variable domain: GAGVSQSPSNKVTEKGKDVELRCDPISGHTALYWYRQSLGQGLEFLIYFQGNSAPDKSGLPSDRFSAERTGGSVSTLTIQRTQQEDSAVYLCASRDPGRSEQYFGPGTRLTVT.

The rearrangement joins TRBV11-2 to TRBJ1-1; 7 bases are shared with TRBD1. V was pared by 8 bases and J by 5 bases, with 11 bases of the junction left unmatched. Germline CDR1 SGHAT, CDR2 FQNNGV. The CDR3 has 14 residues. In DNA form, the CDR3 reads TGTGCCAGCGCCCCAGGGGGGACGGGAACTGAAGCTTTCTTT. It translates to CASAPGGTGTEAFF. The full variable domain, with the rest looked up from reference TRBV11-2 and TRBJ1-1, is EAGVAQSPRYKIIEKRQSVAFWCNPISGHATLYWYQQILGQGPKLLIQFQNNGVVDDSQLPKDRFSAERLKGVDSTLKIQPAKLEDSAVYLCASAPGGTGTEAFFGQGTRLTVV.

This chain uses TRBV6-2 or TRBV6-3 with TRBJ2-7; 8 positions match TRBD1. This CDR3 spans 15 amino acids. Germline V gives CDR1 MNHEY, CDR2 SVGEGT. V was clipped by 2 bases and J by 5 bases; unmatched bases: 8. The CDR3 here is CASSYGGQGANEQYF. The CDR3 coding sequence is TGTGCCAGCAGTTACGGGGGTCAGGGGGCTAACGAGCAGTACTTC.

CDR3 loop: CSASSRGWEQYF. The CDR3 DNA sequence: TGCAGTGCTAGTTCGAGGGGTTGGGAGCAGTACTTC. This chain connects TRBV20-1 to TRBJ2-7; D may be TRBD1 or TRBD2 (5 bases each). CDR1 is DFQATT, CDR2 SNEGSKA, per germline (reference sequence). V dropped 3 bases and J dropped 7 bases, with 13 bases sitting between them. The CDR3 contains 12 residues.

This chain links TRBV7-9 with TRBJ1-1; maybe TRBD1 (5 bases). The germline V gene encodes CDR1 SEHNR and CDR2 FQNEAQ (reference sequence). V was pared by 1 base and J by 8 bases, with 17 bases between. The CDR3 is 15 residues long. DNA of the CDR3: TGTGCCAGCAGCTTAGATGGGGGTTGGTCAGTAGAAGCTTTCTTT. The encoded protein is CASSLDGGWSVEAFF.

The chain has TRBV2 and TRBJ2-5; 9 bases are a match to TRBD2. V shed 3 bases and J 5 bases; nucleotides not matched to a gene: 7. The CDR3 runs to 15 residues. CDR1 is SNHLY and CDR2 is FYNNEI in the germline V gene. The CDR3 region has the DNA TGTGCCAGCAGTGATAGAGGACTAGCGACGGAGACCCAGTACTTC. This translates into CASSDRGLATETQYF.

The chain uses TRBV6-5 and TRBJ1-2; D perhaps matches TRBD1 (6 bases). Deletions cut 1 base from V and 7 bases from J, with 10 bases between. This CDR3 contains 13 residues. From germline, CDR1 is MNHEY and CDR2 SVGAGI. The CDR3 spells CASSYLGAGGYTF. For the CDR3, the DNA is TGTGCCAGCAGTTACTTGGGGGCCGGTGGCTACACCTTC.

This clone was observed a few times. The rearrangement links TRBV5-6 to TRBJ1-2, with TRBD1 identical over 10 bases. J was trimmed by 6 bases and V by 4 bases; bases with no gene match: 9. CDR3 size: 15 residues. Germline lookup yields CDR1 SGHDT and CDR2 YYEEEE. For the CDR3, the DNA is TGTGCCAGCAGCGCAGACAGGGGGCGTGGACATGGCTACACCTTC. Its translation is CASSADRGRGHGYTF.